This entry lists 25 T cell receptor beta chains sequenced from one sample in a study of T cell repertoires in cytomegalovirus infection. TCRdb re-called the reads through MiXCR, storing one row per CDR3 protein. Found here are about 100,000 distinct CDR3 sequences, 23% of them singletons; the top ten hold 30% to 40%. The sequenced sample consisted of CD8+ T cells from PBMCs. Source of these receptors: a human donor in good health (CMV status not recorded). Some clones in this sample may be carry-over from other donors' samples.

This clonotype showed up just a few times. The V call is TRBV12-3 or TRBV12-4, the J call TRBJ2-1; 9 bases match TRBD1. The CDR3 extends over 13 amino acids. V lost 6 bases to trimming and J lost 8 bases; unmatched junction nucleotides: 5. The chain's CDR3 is CASRDRGKDEQFF. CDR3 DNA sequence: TGTGCCAGCAGGGACAGGGGTAAAGATGAGCAGTTCTTC.

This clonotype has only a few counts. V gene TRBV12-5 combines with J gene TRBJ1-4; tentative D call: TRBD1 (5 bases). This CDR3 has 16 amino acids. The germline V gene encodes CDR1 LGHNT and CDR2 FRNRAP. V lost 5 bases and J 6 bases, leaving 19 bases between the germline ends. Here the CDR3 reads CASGNFLGGWHEKLFF. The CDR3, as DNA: TGTGCTAGTGGTAATTTCCTCGGGGGTTGGCATGAAAAACTGTTTTTT.

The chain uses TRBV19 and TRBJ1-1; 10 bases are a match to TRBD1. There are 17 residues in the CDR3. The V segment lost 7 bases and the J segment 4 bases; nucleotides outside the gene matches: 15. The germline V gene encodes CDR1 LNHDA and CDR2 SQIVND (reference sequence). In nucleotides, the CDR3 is TGTGCCAGTACTCCATTCCGGGACAGGGGTAGGATCACTGAAGCTTTCTTT. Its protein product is CASTPFRDRGRITEAFF. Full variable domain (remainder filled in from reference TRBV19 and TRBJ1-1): DGGITQSPKYLFRKEGQNVTLSCEQNLNHDAMYWYRQDPGQGLRLIYYSQIVNDFQKGDIAEGYSVSREKKESFPLTVTSAQKNPTAFYLCASTPFRDRGRITEAFFGQGTRLTVV.

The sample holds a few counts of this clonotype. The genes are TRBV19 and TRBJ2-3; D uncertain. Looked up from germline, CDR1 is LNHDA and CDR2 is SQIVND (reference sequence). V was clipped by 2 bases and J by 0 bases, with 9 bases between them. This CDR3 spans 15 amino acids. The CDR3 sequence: CASSIPMGSTDTQYF. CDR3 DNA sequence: TGTGCCAGTAGTATACCGATGGGCAGCACAGATACGCAGTATTTT.

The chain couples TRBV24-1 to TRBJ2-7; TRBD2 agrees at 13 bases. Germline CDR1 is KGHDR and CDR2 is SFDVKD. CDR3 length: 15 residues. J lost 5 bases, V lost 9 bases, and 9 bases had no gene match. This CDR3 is CATSGLAGVTDEQYF. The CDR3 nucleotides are TGTGCCACCTCCGGACTAGCGGGAGTCACGGACGAGCAGTACTTC.

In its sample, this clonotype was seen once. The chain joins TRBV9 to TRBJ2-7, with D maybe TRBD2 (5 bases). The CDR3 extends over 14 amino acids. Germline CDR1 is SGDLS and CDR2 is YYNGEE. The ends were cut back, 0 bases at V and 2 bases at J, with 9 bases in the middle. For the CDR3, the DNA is TGTGCCAGCAGCGTAGGCGGGCAGACCTACGAGCAGTACTTC. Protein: CASSVGGQTYEQYF.

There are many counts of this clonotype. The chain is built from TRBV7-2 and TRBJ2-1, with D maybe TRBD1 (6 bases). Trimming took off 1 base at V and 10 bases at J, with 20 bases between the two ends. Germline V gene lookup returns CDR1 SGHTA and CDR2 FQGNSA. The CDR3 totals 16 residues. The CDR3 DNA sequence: TGTGCCAGCAGCTTAGGAGCCGGGAAGGGGGTCGGGGAGCAGTTCTTC. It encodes CASSLGAGKGVGEQFF.

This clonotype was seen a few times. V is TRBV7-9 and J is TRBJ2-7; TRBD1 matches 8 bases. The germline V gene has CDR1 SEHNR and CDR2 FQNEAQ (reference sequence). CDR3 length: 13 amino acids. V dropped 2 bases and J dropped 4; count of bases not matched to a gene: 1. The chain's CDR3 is CASSLQGAYEQYF. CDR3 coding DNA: TGTGCCAGCAGCTTACAGGGGGCGTACGAGCAGTACTTC. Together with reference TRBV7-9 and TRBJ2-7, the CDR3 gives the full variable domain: DTGVSQNPRHKITKRGQNVTFRCDPISEHNRLYWYRQTLGQGPEFLTYFQNEAQLEKSRLLSDRFSAERPKGSFSTLEIQRTEQGDSAMYLCASSLQGAYEQYFGPGTRLTVT.

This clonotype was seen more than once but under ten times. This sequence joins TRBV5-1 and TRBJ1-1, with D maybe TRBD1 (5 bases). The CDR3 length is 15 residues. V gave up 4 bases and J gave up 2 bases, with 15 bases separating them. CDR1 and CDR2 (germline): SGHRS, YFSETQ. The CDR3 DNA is TGCGCCAGCAGCGGGGGACTTCAGGGAAACACTGAAGCTTTCTTT. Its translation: CASSGGLQGNTEAFF.

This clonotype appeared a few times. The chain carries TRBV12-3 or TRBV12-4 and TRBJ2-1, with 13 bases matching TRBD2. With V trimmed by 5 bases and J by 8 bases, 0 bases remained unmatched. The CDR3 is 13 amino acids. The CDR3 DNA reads TGTGCCAGCAGTGGACTAGCGGGAGATGAGCAGTTCTTC. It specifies CASSGLAGDEQFF.

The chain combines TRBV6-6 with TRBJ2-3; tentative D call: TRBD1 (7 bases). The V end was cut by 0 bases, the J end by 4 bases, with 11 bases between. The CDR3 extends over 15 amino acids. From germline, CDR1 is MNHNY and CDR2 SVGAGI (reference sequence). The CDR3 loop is CASSYSARGADTQYF. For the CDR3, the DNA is TGTGCCAGCAGTTACTCGGCCAGGGGGGCAGATACGCAGTATTTT.

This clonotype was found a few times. CDR3 bases: TGTGCCAGCACCCCGGGGGGGGGGGTCTACGAGCAGTACTTC. Amino acid sequence: CASTPGGGVYEQYF. The chain couples TRBV12-3 or TRBV12-4 to TRBJ2-7, with 8 bases fitting TRBD2. The CDR3 runs 14 residues. V dropped 7 bases and J dropped 3; count of bases not matched to a gene: 8.

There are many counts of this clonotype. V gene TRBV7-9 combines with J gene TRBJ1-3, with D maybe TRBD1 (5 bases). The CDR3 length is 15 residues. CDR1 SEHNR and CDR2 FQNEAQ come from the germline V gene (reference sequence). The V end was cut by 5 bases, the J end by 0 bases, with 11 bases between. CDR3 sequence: CASSRQWNSGNTIYF. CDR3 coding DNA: TGTGCCAGCAGCCGACAGTGGAACTCTGGAAACACCATATATTTT. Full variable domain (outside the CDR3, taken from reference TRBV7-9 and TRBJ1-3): DTGVSQNPRHKITKRGQNVTFRCDPISEHNRLYWYRQTLGQGPEFLTYFQNEAQLEKSRLLSDRFSAERPKGSFSTLEIQRTEQGDSAMYLCASSRQWNSGNTIYFGEGSWLTVV.

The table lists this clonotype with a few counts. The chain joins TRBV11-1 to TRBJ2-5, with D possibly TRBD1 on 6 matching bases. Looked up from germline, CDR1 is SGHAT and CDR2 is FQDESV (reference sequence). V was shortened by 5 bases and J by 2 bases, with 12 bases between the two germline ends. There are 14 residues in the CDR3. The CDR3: CASSPRGQQETQYF. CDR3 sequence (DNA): TGTGCCAGCAGCCCCCGAGGACAGCAAGAGACCCAGTACTTC.

The CDR3 reads CASDSGTGYEQYF. CDR3 in DNA: TGTGCCAGCGACAGTGGCACGGGCTACGAGCAGTACTTC. The rearrangement joins TRBV6-6 to TRBJ2-7; TRBD1 might be the D (5 bases). Trimming removed 8 bases from V and 3 bases from J, with 14 bases in between. CDR1 and CDR2 from the germline V gene are MNHNY and SVGAGI (reference sequence). The CDR3 is 13 amino acids.

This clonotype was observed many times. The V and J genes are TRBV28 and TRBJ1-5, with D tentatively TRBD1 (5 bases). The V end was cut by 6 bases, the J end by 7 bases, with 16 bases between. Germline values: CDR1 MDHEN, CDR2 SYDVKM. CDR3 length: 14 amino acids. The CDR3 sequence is CASSPQGGVQPQHF. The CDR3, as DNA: TGTGCCAGCAGCCCCCAGGGCGGTGTGCAGCCCCAGCATTTT.

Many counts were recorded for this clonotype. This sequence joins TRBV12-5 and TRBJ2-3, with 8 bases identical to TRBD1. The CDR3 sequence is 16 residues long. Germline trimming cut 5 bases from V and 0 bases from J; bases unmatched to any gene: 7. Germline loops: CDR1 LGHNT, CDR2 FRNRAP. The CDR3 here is CASGGPDRESTDTQYF. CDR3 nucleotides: TGTGCTAGTGGTGGGCCGGACAGGGAAAGCACAGATACGCAGTATTTT.

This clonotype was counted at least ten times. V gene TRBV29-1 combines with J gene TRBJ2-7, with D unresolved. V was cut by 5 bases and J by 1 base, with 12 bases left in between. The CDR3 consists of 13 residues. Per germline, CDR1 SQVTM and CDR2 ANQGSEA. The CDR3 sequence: CSVIAADSYEQYF. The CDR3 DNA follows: TGCAGCGTTATCGCGGCAGATTCCTACGAGCAGTACTTC.

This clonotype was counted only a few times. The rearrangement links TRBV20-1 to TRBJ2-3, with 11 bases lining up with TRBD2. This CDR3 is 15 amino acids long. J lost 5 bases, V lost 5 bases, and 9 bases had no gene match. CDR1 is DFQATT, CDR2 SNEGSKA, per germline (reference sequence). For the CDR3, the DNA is TGCAGTGCTGTTATAGCGGGGGGGCCGATAGATACGCAGTATTTT. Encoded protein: CSAVIAGGPIDTQYF.

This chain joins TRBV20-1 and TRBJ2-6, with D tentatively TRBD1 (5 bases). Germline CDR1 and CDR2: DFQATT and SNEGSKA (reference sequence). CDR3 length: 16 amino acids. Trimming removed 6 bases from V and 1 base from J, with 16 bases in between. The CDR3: CSAPTAGLSGANVLTF. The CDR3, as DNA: TGCAGTGCCCCCACGGCAGGGCTATCTGGGGCCAACGTCCTGACTTTC.

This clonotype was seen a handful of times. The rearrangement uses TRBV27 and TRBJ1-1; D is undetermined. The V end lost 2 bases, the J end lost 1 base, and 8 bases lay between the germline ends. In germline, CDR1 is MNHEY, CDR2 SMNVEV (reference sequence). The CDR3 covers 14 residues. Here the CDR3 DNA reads TGTGCCAGCAGTTTAGTGATGGGGAACACTGAAGCTTTCTTT. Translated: CASSLVMGNTEAFF.

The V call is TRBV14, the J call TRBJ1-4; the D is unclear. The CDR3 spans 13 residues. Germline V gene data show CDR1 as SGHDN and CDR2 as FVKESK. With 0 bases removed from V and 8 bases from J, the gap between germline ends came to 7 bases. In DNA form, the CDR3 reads TGTGCCAGCAGCCAAGATTGGCGGGAAAAACTGTTTTTT. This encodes CASSQDWREKLFF.

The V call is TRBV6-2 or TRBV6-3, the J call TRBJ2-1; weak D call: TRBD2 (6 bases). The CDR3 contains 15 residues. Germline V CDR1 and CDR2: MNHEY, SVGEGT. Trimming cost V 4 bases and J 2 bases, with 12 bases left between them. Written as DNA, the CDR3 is TGTGCCAGCAGTTTCCGGGACTGGACCTACAATGAGCAGTTCTTC. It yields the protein CASSFRDWTYNEQFF.

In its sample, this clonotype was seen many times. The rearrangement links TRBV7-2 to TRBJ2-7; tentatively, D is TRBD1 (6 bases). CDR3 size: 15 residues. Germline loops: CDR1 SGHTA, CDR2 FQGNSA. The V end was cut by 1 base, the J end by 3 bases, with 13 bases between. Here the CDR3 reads CASSLVERTDYEQYF. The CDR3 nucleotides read TGTGCCAGCAGCTTAGTTGAGCGGACAGACTACGAGCAGTACTTC.

The CDR3 region has the DNA TGTGCCAGTAACGTGGAGGGGGCGAATTCACCCCTCCACTTT. Translated: CASNVEGANSPLHF. The J gene is TRBJ1-6, the V gene TRBV7-9; 7 bases match TRBD1. The CDR3 runs 14 residues. The germline V gene has CDR1 SEHNR and CDR2 FQNEAQ (reference sequence). Unmatched junction bases numbered 9, after V lost 9 bases and J lost 7 bases. The entire variable domain, with the rest obtained from reference TRBV7-9 and TRBJ1-6, is as follows: DTGVSQNPRHKITKRGQNVTFRCDPISEHNRLYWYRQTLGQGPEFLTYFQNEAQLEKSRLLSDRFSAERPKGSFSTLEIQRTEQGDSAMYLCASNVEGANSPLHFGNGTRLTVT.